Each of the 25 T cell receptor beta chains below was sequenced from the same sample in a study of blood T cell repertoires in COVID-19. TCRdb's table, derived via immunoSEQ multiplex PCR, lists solely in-frame clones and lacks some. This sample has about 160,000 clones; 84% occur once, and the top ten carry roughly 8%. The sample consisted of PBMCs or T cells enriched from blood (not recorded which). These receptors came from a woman in her 50s who had recovered from COVID-19.

J is TRBJ1-4 and V is TRBV7-8; no definite D call. Per the germline V gene, CDR1 is SGHVS and CDR2 is FQNEAQ. With 5 bases removed from V and 4 bases from J, the gap between germline ends came to 20 bases. The CDR3 extends over 17 amino acids. CDR3 residues: CASSRRPNLEGNEKLFF. The CDR3 region has the DNA TGTGCCAGCAGCCGCCGACCAAACCTGGAGGGTAATGAAAAACTGTTTTTT.

A single count supports this clone. The genes are TRBV7-2 and TRBJ2-2, with D perhaps matching TRBD2 (5 bases). The germline gives CDR1 SGHTA, CDR2 FQGNSA. The CDR3 extends over 15 amino acids. Trimming cost V 5 bases and J 0 bases, with 10 bases left between them. The CDR3 DNA reads TGTGCCAGCAGCATGGGAGCGACGAACACCGGGGAGCTGTTTTTT. Translation: CASSMGATNTGELFF.

The chain joins TRBV28 to TRBJ1-2, with D perhaps matching TRBD1 (5 bases). This CDR3 comprises 13 residues. Germline V gives CDR1 MDHEN, CDR2 SYDVKM. V was shortened by 6 bases and J by 4 bases, with 12 bases between the two germline ends. This CDR3 is CASRPMTVYGYTF. In DNA, the CDR3 is TGTGCCAGCAGACCTATGACAGTCTATGGCTACACCTTC.

The rearrangement joins TRBV5-4 to TRBJ1-2, with a possible D match to TRBD1 (5 bases). CDR1 is SGHNT and CDR2 is YYREEE in the germline V gene (reference sequence). Trimming removed 2 bases at V and 0 bases at J, with 8 bases between. CDR3 size: 14 residues. For the CDR3, the DNA is TGTGCCAGCAGCTTACAGGTGACTAACTATGGCTACACCTTC. It codes for CASSLQVTNYGYTF.

The chain uses TRBV15 and TRBJ2-3; TRBD2 agrees at 9 bases. The CDR3 extends over 19 amino acids. V lost 3 bases and J lost 4; bases outside the gene matches: 17. Germline V CDR1 and CDR2: LNHNV, YYDKDF (reference sequence). The CDR3 loop is CATSRIGGTGTSYPDTQYF. The CDR3 nucleotides are TGTGCCACCAGCAGGATAGGGGGAACCGGGACTAGCTACCCAGATACGCAGTATTTT.

V and J are TRBV18 and TRBJ1-5; D perhaps matches TRBD1 (6 bases). Trimming stripped 3 bases from V and 3 bases from J, with 12 bases between. In germline, CDR1 is KGHSH, CDR2 LQKENI. The CDR3 has 15 amino acids. The CDR3 reads CASSPQGQFNQPQHF. DNA of the CDR3: TGTGCCAGCTCACCTCAAGGACAGTTCAATCAGCCCCAGCATTTT.

The genes are TRBV7-2 and TRBJ2-2, with 8 bases that match TRBD1. Germline V gives CDR1 SGHTA, CDR2 FQGNSA. Trimming removed 2 bases from V and 1 base from J; junction bases left unmatched: 6. CDR3 size: 17 residues. The chain's CDR3 is CASSLRSGTGNTGELFF. CDR3 coding DNA: TGTGCCAGCAGCTTAAGGTCCGGGACAGGGAACACCGGGGAGCTGTTTTTT.

The chain uses TRBV7-9 and TRBJ1-4; 9 positions agree with TRBD1. The CDR3 is 15 residues long. Losses at the gene ends were 1 base for V and 8 bases for J; bases not matched to a gene: 5. Germline V CDR1 and CDR2: SEHNR, FQNEAQ (reference sequence). The CDR3 DNA sequence: TGTGCCAGCAGCTTAGAGGGGACAGGGTTCGAAAAACTGTTTTTT. Its protein product is CASSLEGTGFEKLFF.

This chain connects TRBV7-2 to TRBJ1-6; 8 positions agree with TRBD1. The CDR3 spans 15 residues. CDR1 is SGHTA, CDR2 FQGNSA, per germline. The J segment lost 5 bases and the V segment lost 6 bases, leaving 6 bases of the junction unmatched. The CDR3 protein is CASRSDRANNSPLHF. The CDR3 nucleotides are TGTGCCAGCAGATCGGACAGGGCTAATAATTCACCCCTCCACTTT.

The chain couples TRBV5-1 to TRBJ2-1, with 7 bases fitting TRBD2. This CDR3 has 14 residues. The V and J ends lost 6 bases and 2 bases, in that order; junction bases with no gene match: 5. The germline V gene encodes CDR1 SGHRS and CDR2 YFSETQ. CDR3 in amino acids: CASTEGLAYNEQFF. CDR3 coding DNA: TGCGCCAGCACAGAAGGACTAGCCTACAATGAGCAGTTCTTC.

This rearrangement joins TRBV14 to TRBJ2-1; 8 bases are a match to TRBD1. CDR1 is SGHDN and CDR2 is FVKESK in the germline V gene. The V segment lost 3 bases and the J segment 7 bases; nucleotides outside the gene matches: 17. The CDR3 runs 18 residues. The CDR3 bases are TGTGCCAGCAGCCAGAGATGGGATTCGGGACAGGTCACGAATGAGCAGTTCTTC. Residues: CASSQRWDSGQVTNEQFF.

The chain uses TRBV28 and TRBJ1-4; 7 bases align to TRBD1. With 6 bases clipped from V and 11 bases from J, the junction kept 9 bases outside the gene matches. The CDR3 is made up of 13 amino acids. The germline CDR1 and CDR2 sequences are MDHEN and SYDVKM. CDR3 in amino acids: CASSTGVSLKLFF. The CDR3 DNA follows: TGTGCCAGCAGCACAGGGGTCTCGTTGAAACTGTTTTTT.

The rearrangement uses TRBV12-5 and TRBJ2-7; TRBD1 matches 10 bases. This CDR3 spans 15 amino acids. V shed 1 base, J shed 4 bases, and the junction held 4 bases outside the gene matches. CDR1 is LGHNT, CDR2 FRNRAP, per germline. This CDR3 is CASGLGGQGVYEQYF. DNA for the CDR3: TGTGCTAGTGGTTTGGGAGGACAGGGGGTTTACGAGCAGTACTTC.

This clone was detected a few times. The chain joins TRBV7-6 to TRBJ2-3; D remains unclear. Germline assignment: CDR1 SGHVS and CDR2 FNYEAQ. With 4 bases removed from V and 6 bases from J, the gap between germline ends came to 5 bases. This CDR3 region has 11 residues. In nucleotides, the CDR3 is TGTGCCAGCAGCTGGCGGGATACGCAGTATTTT. Residues: CASSWRDTQYF.

This sequence joins TRBV19 and TRBJ2-2; TRBD1 aligns across 7 bases. The CDR3 totals 15 residues. The V gene's germline CDR1 is LNHDA and CDR2 SQIVND (reference sequence). V trimming: 7 bases; J trimming: 5 bases; junction bases outside the gene matches: 10. Written as DNA, the CDR3 is TGTGCCAGTAACCCCCGACAGGGTGGGACCGGGGAGCTGTTTTTT. Translated, it gives CASNPRQGGTGELFF.

The chain carries TRBV10-3 and TRBJ1-1, with 10 positions matching TRBD1. Germline CDR1 reads ENHRY; CDR2 reads SYGVKD. This CDR3 spans 13 amino acids. V was clipped by 6 bases and J by 4 bases; unmatched bases: 2. The CDR3 DNA follows: TGTGCCATCAGAGGGGACAGGGGCACTGAAGCTTTCTTT. Translating it yields CAIRGDRGTEAFF.

The J gene is TRBJ2-3, the V gene TRBV6-5; the match to TRBD2 covers 10 bases. The germline V gene encodes CDR1 MNHEY and CDR2 SVGAGI. J was trimmed by 2 bases and V by 6 bases; bases with no gene match: 5. The CDR3 sequence is 15 residues long. In DNA form, the CDR3 reads TGTGCCAGCAGCCTTAGCGGGGGGCACACAGATACGCAGTATTTT. It encodes CASSLSGGHTDTQYF.

V and J are TRBV7-3 and TRBJ2-7, with TRBD2 matching over 9 bases. CDR3 length equals 15 residues. V was pared by 3 bases and J by 4 bases, with 7 bases of the junction left unmatched. Germline V lookup: CDR1 SGHTA, CDR2 FQGTGA. The CDR3 is CASSFLAGPTYEQYF. The CDR3 DNA is TGTGCCAGCAGCTTCCTAGCGGGACCTACTTACGAGCAGTACTTC.

CDR3: CATSTRTDTQYF. CDR3 bases: TGTGCCACCAGTACTAGAACAGATACGCAGTATTTT. This rearrangement joins TRBV24-1 to TRBJ2-3, with TRBD2 as a possible D gene (5 bases). The CDR3 runs to 12 residues. V shed 6 bases and J shed 3 bases, with 6 bases lying between them. Germline V lookup: CDR1 KGHDR, CDR2 SFDVKD.

The genes are TRBV7-2 and TRBJ2-7; the D gene is possibly TRBD1 (6 bases). The V gene lost 5 bases and the J gene lost 1 base, with 15 bases spanning the gap. Germline values: CDR1 SGHTA, CDR2 FQGNSA. The length of the CDR3 is 15 residues. The CDR3 DNA follows: TGTGCCAGCAGCAAAGACAAGGACAGATCCTACGAGCAGTACTTC. Translating gives CASSKDKDRSYEQYF.

The CDR3 DNA reads TGCGCCAGCAGGGGACAGGGAGCCTCCGAGCAGTACTTC. Translation gives CASRGQGASEQYF. The chain has TRBV5-1 and TRBJ2-7; 9 nucleotides line up with TRBD1. The germline CDR1 and CDR2 sequences are SGHRS and YFSETQ. The length of the CDR3 is 13 residues. The V and J ends lost 5 bases and 6 bases, in that order; junction bases with no gene match: 6.

This chain joins TRBV28 and TRBJ1-5, with TRBD1 identical over 9 bases. The CDR3 runs to 16 residues. V lost 6 bases, J lost 0 bases, and 6 bases stayed unmatched. Germline V CDR1 and CDR2: MDHEN, SYDVKM. CDR3 residues: CASSADRGYSNQPQHF. CDR3 coding DNA: TGTGCCAGCAGCGCCGACAGGGGGTATAGCAATCAGCCCCAGCATTTT.

The chain joins TRBV4-1 to TRBJ2-7; 9 nucleotides match TRBD1. With 0 bases clipped from V and 4 bases from J, the junction kept 4 bases outside the gene matches. Germline V CDR1 and CDR2: MGHRA, YSYEKL. The CDR3 is made up of 15 amino acids. In DNA, the CDR3 is TGCGCCAGCAGCCAAGAGACAGGGGGTTTTTACGAGCAGTACTTC. Amino acid sequence: CASSQETGGFYEQYF.

The chain uses TRBV25-1 and TRBJ1-6, with D possibly matching TRBD1 (6 bases). The CDR3 has 13 residues. Looked up from germline, CDR1 is MGHDK and CDR2 is SYGVNS. Trimming left V 6 bases short and J 7 bases short, with 10 bases between. The CDR3 DNA reads TGTGCCAGCAGCGGTGACAGGAATTCACCCCTCCACTTT. Amino acids: CASSGDRNSPLHF.

The chain carries TRBV5-6 and TRBJ2-7, with 7 nucleotides matching TRBD2. CDR1 is SGHDT and CDR2 is YYEEEE in the germline V gene. V was pared by 0 bases and J by 3 bases, with 9 bases of the junction left unmatched. This CDR3 contains 16 residues. Here the CDR3 reads CASSLEGGGRVYEQYF. The CDR3 bases are TGTGCCAGCAGCTTGGAGGGCGGGGGAAGGGTCTACGAGCAGTACTTC.